Reported below is one T cell receptor (beta chain). The antigen is unknown. The record originates from a study of cytomegalovirus exposure and HLA in healthy donors. Turning to the study itself: Some 85 million unique TCRs from HLA-typed donors were held in an early data release. General study findings and limits: Researchers counted around 150 TCR beta chains as cytomegalovirus-associated. In a later analysis, parvovirus B19, influenza, CMV and Epstein-Barr virus appeared linked to several top co-occurrence clusters.

The PCR had 60 Vbeta and 13 Jbeta primers. The table came from immunoSEQ multiplex PCR; TCRdb's copy has only in-frame clones and leaves some out. Of some 100,000 clones listed, more than 65% are singletons. The sequencing input was PBMCs. This receptor was identified in a woman aged 18-29 years in good health and CMV-seropositive.

The CDR3 DNA reads as TGTGCCAGCTCCTCACCCCTACACCAACGGGGTTCACCCCTCCACTTT. Its translation: CASSSPLHQRGSPLHF. This chain joins TRBV18 and TRBJ1-6; unclear D gene. The CDR3 spans 16 residues. V dropped 6 bases and J dropped 9 bases, with 21 bases sitting between them. Germline V gene sequence: CDR1 KGHSH, CDR2 LQKENI.